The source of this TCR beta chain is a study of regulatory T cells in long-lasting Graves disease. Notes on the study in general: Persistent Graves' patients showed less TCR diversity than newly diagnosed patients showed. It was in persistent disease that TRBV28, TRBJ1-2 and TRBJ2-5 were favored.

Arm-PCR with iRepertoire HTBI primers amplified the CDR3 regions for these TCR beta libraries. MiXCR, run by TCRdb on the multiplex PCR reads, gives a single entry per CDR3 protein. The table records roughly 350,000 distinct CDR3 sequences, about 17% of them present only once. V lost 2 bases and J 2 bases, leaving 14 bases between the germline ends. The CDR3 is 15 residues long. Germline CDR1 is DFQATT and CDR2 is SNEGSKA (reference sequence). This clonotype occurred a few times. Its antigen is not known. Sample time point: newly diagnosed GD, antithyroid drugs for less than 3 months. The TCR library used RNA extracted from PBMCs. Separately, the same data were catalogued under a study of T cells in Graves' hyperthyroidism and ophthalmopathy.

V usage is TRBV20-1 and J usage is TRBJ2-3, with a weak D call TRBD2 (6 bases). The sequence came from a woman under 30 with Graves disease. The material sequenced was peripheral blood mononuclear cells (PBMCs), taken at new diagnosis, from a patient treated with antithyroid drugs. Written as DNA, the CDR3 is TGCAGTGCTAGATCACAGCCGGGGGACACAGATACGCAGTATTTT. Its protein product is CSARSQPGDTDTQYF.